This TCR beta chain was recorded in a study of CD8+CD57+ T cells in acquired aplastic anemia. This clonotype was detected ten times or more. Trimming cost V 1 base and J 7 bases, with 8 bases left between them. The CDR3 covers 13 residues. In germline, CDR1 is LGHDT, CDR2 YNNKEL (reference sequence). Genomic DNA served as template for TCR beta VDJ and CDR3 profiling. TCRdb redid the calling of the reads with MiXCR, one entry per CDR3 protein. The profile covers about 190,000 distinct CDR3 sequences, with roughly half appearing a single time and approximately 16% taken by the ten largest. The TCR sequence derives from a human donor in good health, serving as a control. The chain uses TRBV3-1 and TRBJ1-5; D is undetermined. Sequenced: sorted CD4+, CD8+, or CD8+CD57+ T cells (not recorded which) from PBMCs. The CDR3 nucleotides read TGTGCCAGCAGCCAAGGGGGATTGCAGCCCCAGCATTTT. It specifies CASSQGGLQPQHF.